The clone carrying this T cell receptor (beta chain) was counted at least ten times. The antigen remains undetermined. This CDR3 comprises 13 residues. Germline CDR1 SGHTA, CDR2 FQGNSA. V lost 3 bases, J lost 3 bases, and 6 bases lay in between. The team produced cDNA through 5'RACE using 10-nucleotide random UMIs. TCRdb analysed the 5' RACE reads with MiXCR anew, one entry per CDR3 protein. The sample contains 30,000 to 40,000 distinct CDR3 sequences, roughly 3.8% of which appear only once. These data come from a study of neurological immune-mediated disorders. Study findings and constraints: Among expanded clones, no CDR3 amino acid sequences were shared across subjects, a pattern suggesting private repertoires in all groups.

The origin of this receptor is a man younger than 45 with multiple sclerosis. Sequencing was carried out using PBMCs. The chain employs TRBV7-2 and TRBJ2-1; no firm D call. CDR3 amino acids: CASSLGSYNEQFF. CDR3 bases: TGTGCCAGCAGCTTGGGCAGCTACAATGAGCAGTTCTTC.